A single sample is the source of the 25 T cell receptor beta chains below, sequenced in a study of T-cell reconstitution after alpha-beta-depleted transplantation in children. Researchers prepared the TCRbeta library using unique molecular identifiers, the study reports. In TCRdb, the PCR reads were re-called with MiXCR into one record per CDR3 protein. The sample holds 300,000 to 350,000 distinct CDR3 sequences, around 15% seen once. The sample was PBMCs, mostly from graft donor cells, taken 360 days after TCRalphabeta/CD19-depleted stem cell transplant. Receptor source: a male patient aged 2 to 9 who had a stem cell transplant for acute lymphoblastic leukemia, so the T cells may come from the graft donor.

The sample holds a few counts of this clonotype. The chain recombines TRBV29-1 with TRBJ2-4; TRBD2 matches at 7 bases. Trimming cost V 5 bases and J 1 base; bases outside gene matches: 2. Germline V gives CDR1 SQVTM, CDR2 ANQGSEA. This CDR3 contains 13 residues. In DNA form, the CDR3 reads TGCAGCGTTCGGGAGGTCGCCAAAAACATTCAGTACTTC. Encoded protein: CSVREVAKNIQYF.

This clonotype was counted ten times or more. J is TRBJ2-2 and V is TRBV6-5, with D uncertain. This CDR3 has 12 residues. CDR1 and CDR2 (germline): MNHEY, SVGAGI. Trimming removed 6 bases from V and 7 bases from J, with 9 bases in between. In nucleotides, the CDR3 is TGTGCCAGCAGCCCGAGTTACGGGGAGCTGTTTTTT. It translates to CASSPSYGELFF.

This clonotype showed up just a few times. This chain joins TRBV2 and TRBJ1-1; D is unclear. Deletions cut 5 bases from V and 0 bases from J, with 10 bases between. From germline, CDR1 is SNHLY and CDR2 FYNNEI. This CDR3 contains 14 residues. The CDR3 DNA sequence: TGTGCCAGCAGTAGCCCCCTTATGAACACTGAAGCTTTCTTT. Amino acid sequence: CASSSPLMNTEAFF.

This rearrangement joins TRBV6-5 to TRBJ2-7, with 10 positions matching TRBD1. Germline loops: CDR1 MNHEY, CDR2 SVGAGI. This CDR3 contains 18 residues. V was clipped by 5 bases and J by 7 bases; unmatched bases: 20. The CDR3 is CASSHTIRRQGATGEQYF. Written as DNA, the CDR3 is TGTGCCAGCAGTCACACGATTCGGCGACAGGGGGCAACAGGGGAGCAGTACTTC.

This chain links TRBV28 with TRBJ2-3; D might be TRBD1 (6 bases). There are 16 residues in the CDR3. CDR1 is MDHEN, CDR2 SYDVKM, per germline. V was clipped by 2 bases and J by 2 bases, with 14 bases between them. The CDR3 region has the DNA TGTGCCAGCAGTTTAAGGGGGAGCCCCTTCACAGATACGCAGTATTTT. Its protein is CASSLRGSPFTDTQYF.

Only a few counts were recorded for this clonotype. The gene calls are TRBV30 and TRBJ2-3; D remains unclear. CDR1 GTSNPN and CDR2 SVGIG come from the germline V gene (reference sequence). CDR3 length: 15 amino acids. Between the trimmed V and J ends, which lost 0 bases and 8 bases, there was a span of 18 bases. CDR3 DNA sequence: TGTGCCTGGAGTGTACGGTTAGGGTCTGTGGGTACGCAGTATTTT. Encoded protein: CAWSVRLGSVGTQYF.

This rearrangement joins TRBV20-1 to TRBJ2-3; 11 nucleotides align to TRBD2. V shed 0 bases, J shed 3 bases, and the junction held 14 bases outside the gene matches. This CDR3 contains 19 residues. Germline CDR1 and CDR2: DFQATT and SNEGSKA (reference sequence). The CDR3, as DNA: TGCAGTGCTAGAGAGGTAGCGGGAGGGCCGGACTATATGACAGATACGCAGTATTTT. Translating gives CSAREVAGGPDYMTDTQYF.

The chain combines TRBV7-3 with TRBJ2-3, with D maybe TRBD2 (5 bases). The CDR3 is made up of 13 amino acids. The ends were cut back, 0 bases at V and 5 bases at J, with 6 bases in the middle. Germline V gene lookup returns CDR1 SGHTA and CDR2 FQGTGA. CDR3 DNA: TGTGCCAGCAGCTTAACACGGGGAGATACGCAGTATTTT. It yields the protein CASSLTRGDTQYF.

The V call is TRBV5-1, the J call TRBJ2-1; the D gene is possibly TRBD2 (5 bases). The CDR3 spans 14 residues. V gave up 0 bases and J gave up 6 bases, with 10 bases separating them. Germline V CDR1 and CDR2: SGHRS, YFSETQ. CDR3 bases: TGCGCCAGCAGCTTGGCCCAGCGGAGCAATGAGCAGTTCTTC. Translating gives CASSLAQRSNEQFF.

This clonotype was seen many times. This chain uses TRBV12-3 or TRBV12-4 with TRBJ2-1, with D tentatively TRBD2 (5 bases). The V gene lost 6 bases and the J gene lost 6 bases, with 15 bases spanning the gap. CDR3 length: 14 residues. The CDR3 region is CASSYTGISNEQFF. CDR3 sequence (DNA): TGTGCCAGCAGCTATACCGGGATCAGCAATGAGCAGTTCTTC.

This clonotype turned up a few times. The gene calls are TRBV28 and TRBJ1-2; D uncertain. Germline-derived CDR1 and CDR2 are MDHEN and SYDVKM. The CDR3 spans 14 residues. Deletions cut 8 bases from V and 3 bases from J, with 16 bases between. The CDR3 nucleotides read TGTGCCAGCCGCGTAGGGAGCCGCGACTATGGCTACACCTTC. Translated: CASRVGSRDYGYTF.

The CDR3 loop reads CASSRTSGFVYEQFF. Written as DNA, the CDR3 is TGTGCCAGCAGTCGGACTAGCGGGTTTGTCTATGAGCAGTTCTTC. This chain uses TRBV12-3 or TRBV12-4 with TRBJ2-1; 11 nucleotides align to TRBD2. Trimming cost V 5 bases and J 8 bases; bases outside gene matches: 8. This CDR3 comprises 15 residues.

This clonotype was seen more than once but under ten times. The CDR3 nucleotides are TGTGCCAGCAGTCCCTGGACTAGCGGGACCACTAGCACAGATACGCAGTATTTT. It yields the protein CASSPWTSGTTSTDTQYF. The chain uses TRBV12-3 or TRBV12-4 and TRBJ2-3; 12 bases agree with TRBD2. The CDR3 length is 18 residues. The V segment lost 5 bases and the J segment 0 bases; nucleotides outside the gene matches: 9.

This clonotype was detected ten times or more. This sequence joins TRBV28 and TRBJ2-5; possibly TRBD2 for D (6 bases). Germline CDR1 reads MDHEN; CDR2 reads SYDVKM. The V and J ends lost 4 bases and 4 bases respectively, with 19 bases between them. The CDR3 runs 16 residues. The CDR3 protein is CASSSATSRPGETQYF. In DNA, the CDR3 is TGTGCCAGCAGTTCCGCAACTAGCCGCCCGGGAGAGACCCAGTACTTC. Full variable domain (rest looked up from reference TRBV28 and TRBJ2-5): DVKVTQSSRYLVKRTGEKVFLECVQDMDHENMFWYRQDPGLGLRLIYFSYDVKMKEKGDIPEGYSVSREKKERFSLILESASTNQTSMYLCASSSATSRPGETQYFGPGTRLLVL.

This clonotype was detected only a few times. The genes are TRBV5-1 and TRBJ2-1; 7 bases map to TRBD2. The CDR3 contains 18 residues. The trim removed 0 bases at V and 7 bases at J, leaving 16 bases unmatched. Germline V gene data show CDR1 as SGHRS and CDR2 as YFSETQ. This CDR3 is CASSLVLSRGGPTNEQFF. In nucleotides, the CDR3 is TGCGCCAGCAGCTTGGTCCTTTCCCGGGGAGGGCCCACTAATGAGCAGTTCTTC.

This clonotype was counted a few times. The chain combines TRBV7-6 with TRBJ2-1, with D possibly TRBD2 on 6 matching bases. The CDR3 is 16 amino acids. Germline V CDR1 and CDR2: SGHVS, FNYEAQ. V was cut by 6 bases and J by 11 bases, with 26 bases left in between. The CDR3 region has the DNA TGTGCCAGCAGGTCTAGGGTGAGGACTAACGCCCGAAAGCAGTTCTTC. This sequence encodes CASRSRVRTNARKQFF.

This clonotype was detected ten times or more. The chain joins TRBV6-5 to TRBJ2-2; TRBD2 is a possible D gene (5 bases). V was pared by 0 bases and J by 5 bases, with 10 bases between. Germline V gene lookup returns CDR1 MNHEY and CDR2 SVGAGI. CDR3 length equals 15 residues. The CDR3 region is CASSYSIGRTGELFF. CDR3 DNA sequence: TGTGCCAGCAGTTACTCGATTGGGAGAACCGGGGAGCTGTTTTTT.

The count of this clonotype is one. J is TRBJ2-3 and V is TRBV4-1; TRBD1 or TRBD2 may be the D gene (6 bases each). The germline V gene encodes CDR1 MGHRA and CDR2 YSYEKL. V dropped 1 base and J dropped 7 bases, with 21 bases sitting between them. The CDR3 covers 17 residues. CDR3 amino acids: CASSQGGAHWLGNTQYF. In DNA, the CDR3 is TGCGCCAGCAGCCAAGGGGGGGCCCACTGGCTTGGGAATACGCAGTATTTT.

The gene calls are TRBV3-1 and TRBJ2-7; no reliable D call. V lost 1 base to trimming and J lost 7 bases, with 8 bases between them. Germline V CDR1 and CDR2: LGHDT, YNNKEL (reference sequence). The CDR3 is 12 residues long. The CDR3 nucleotides read TGTGCCAGCAGCCAAGCCTCGGGTGAGCAGTACTTC. Encoded protein: CASSQASGEQYF.

The chain combines TRBV19 with TRBJ2-5; D perhaps matches TRBD2 (6 bases). Germline V CDR1 and CDR2: LNHDA, SQIVND (reference sequence). V dropped 5 bases and J dropped 5 bases, with 18 bases sitting between them. This CDR3 is 15 amino acids long. CDR3 region: CASSLGLGPLETQYF. The CDR3 nucleotides are TGTGCCAGTAGTCTGGGACTTGGGCCGCTGGAGACCCAGTACTTC.

This clonotype was observed a handful of times. In nucleotides, the CDR3 is TGTGCCAGCAGTTACTCGACAGAAGAGACCCAGTACTTC. Protein product: CASSYSTEETQYF. V and J are TRBV6-2 or TRBV6-3 and TRBJ2-5; D is possibly TRBD1 (5 bases). This CDR3 is built from 13 residues. Between the trimmed V and J ends, which lost 0 bases and 3 bases, there was a span of 5 bases. In germline, CDR1 is MNHEY, CDR2 SVGEGT.

DNA for the CDR3: TGCAGTGCTAGAGCCCTAGCGGTCTCCTACGAGCAGTACTTC. Protein sequence: CSARALAVSYEQYF. The gene calls are TRBV20-1 and TRBJ2-7; 7 bases are a match to TRBD2. CDR1 DFQATT and CDR2 SNEGSKA come from the germline V gene (reference sequence). This CDR3 is built from 14 residues. The V and J ends lost 1 base and 0 bases, in that order; junction bases with no gene match: 3.

This clonotype showed up just a few times. The rearrangement links TRBV6-5 to TRBJ2-3, with 10 bases fitting TRBD2. Germline trimming cut 2 bases from V and 5 bases from J; bases unmatched to any gene: 10. The germline gives CDR1 MNHEY, CDR2 SVGAGI. The CDR3 contains 17 residues. CDR3 bases: TGTGCCAGCAGTTACGGTCCCATAGCGGGAGGTATAGATACGCAGTATTTT. This gives the protein CASSYGPIAGGIDTQYF.

Ten or more counts support this clonotype. The chain uses TRBV27 and TRBJ2-1; D is uncertain. The CDR3 sequence is 14 residues long. Deletions cut 1 base from V and 8 bases from J, with 12 bases between. Germline lookup yields CDR1 MNHEY and CDR2 SMNVEV (reference sequence). The CDR3 DNA follows: TGTGCCAGCAGTTTATTCTTCCAGAAGGATGAGCAGTTCTTC. Translated, it gives CASSLFFQKDEQFF.

This clonotype was seen more than once but under ten times. The chain joins TRBV20-1 to TRBJ2-5, with D possibly matching TRBD2 (5 bases). V shed 6 bases and J shed 3 bases, with 17 bases lying between them. The CDR3 covers 14 residues. The germline gives CDR1 DFQATT, CDR2 SNEGSKA (reference sequence). The chain's CDR3 is CSAQDAGLKETQYF. DNA for the CDR3: TGCAGTGCCCAGGATGCCGGACTGAAAGAGACCCAGTACTTC.